This T cell receptor (beta chain) was sequenced in a study of beta chain features in type 1 diabetes. As concerns this clone: The antigen is unknown. The identical CDR3 is also encoded by other nucleotide sequences in the sample.

Study findings and constraints: Naive, central memory and Treg TCRB repertoires appeared more alike in patients than in healthy donors.

From germline, CDR1 is SGHTA and CDR2 FQGNSA. Trimming took 2 bases from V and 0 from J, leaving 10 bases between them. The CDR3 runs to 15 residues. What was sequenced were expressed TCRB transcripts, since all of the isolated RNA had been reverse transcribed. This table comes from immunoSEQ multiplex PCR, and its TCRdb copy is limited to in-frame clones, with some not included. The sample shows around 400,000 clones, roughly 16% of them seen only once. This clonotype was sampled from a young woman in good health. Sequenced sample: naive CD4+ T cells from blood. The chain recombines TRBV7-2 with TRBJ1-1; tentatively, D is TRBD1 (6 bases). CDR3 nucleotide sequence: TGTGCCAGCAGCTTAACAGGGCTCATGAACACTGAAGCTTTCTTT. This codes for CASSLTGLMNTEAFF.